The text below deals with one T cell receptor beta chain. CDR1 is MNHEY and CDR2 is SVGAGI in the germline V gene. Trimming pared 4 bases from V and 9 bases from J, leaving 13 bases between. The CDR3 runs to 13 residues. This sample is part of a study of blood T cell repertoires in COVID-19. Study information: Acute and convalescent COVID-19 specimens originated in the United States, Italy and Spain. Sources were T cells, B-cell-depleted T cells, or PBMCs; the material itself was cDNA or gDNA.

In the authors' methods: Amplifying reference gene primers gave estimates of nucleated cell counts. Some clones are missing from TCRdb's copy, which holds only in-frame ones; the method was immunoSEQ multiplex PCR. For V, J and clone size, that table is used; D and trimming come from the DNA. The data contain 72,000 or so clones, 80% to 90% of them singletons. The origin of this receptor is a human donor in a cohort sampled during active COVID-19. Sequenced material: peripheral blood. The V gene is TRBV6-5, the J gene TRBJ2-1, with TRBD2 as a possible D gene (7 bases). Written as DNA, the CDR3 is TGTGCCAGCAGTTTCTCCGCGGGGGCTGAGCAGTTCTTC. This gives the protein CASSFSAGAEQFF.